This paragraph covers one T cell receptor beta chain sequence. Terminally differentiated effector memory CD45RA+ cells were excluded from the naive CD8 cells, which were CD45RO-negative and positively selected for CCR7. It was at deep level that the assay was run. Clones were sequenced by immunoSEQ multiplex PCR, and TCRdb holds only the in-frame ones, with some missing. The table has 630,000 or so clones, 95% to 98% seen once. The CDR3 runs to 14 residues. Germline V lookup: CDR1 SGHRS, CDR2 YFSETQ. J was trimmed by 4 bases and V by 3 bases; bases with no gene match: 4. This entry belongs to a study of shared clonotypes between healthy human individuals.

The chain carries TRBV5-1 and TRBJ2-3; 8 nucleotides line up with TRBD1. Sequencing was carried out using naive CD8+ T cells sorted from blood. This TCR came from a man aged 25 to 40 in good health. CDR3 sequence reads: CASSYRQGSDTQYF. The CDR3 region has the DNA TGCGCCAGCAGCTACAGACAGGGGTCAGATACGCAGTATTTT.